The clone carrying this TCR beta chain was seen a handful of times. Its antigen is as yet unknown. These data come from a study of glioma-infiltrating T cells. The study's findings and limits: Tissue and blood shared very few CDR3 sequences.

Germline-derived CDR1 and CDR2 are MRHNA and SNTAGT. The CDR3 covers 14 residues. Trimming removed 2 bases from V and 5 bases from J, with 9 bases in between. The iRepertoire nested amplicon-rescue multiplex PCR amplified TCR alpha and beta CDR3s from RNA. For one-step reverse transcription and amplification, about 90-400 ng of tissue mRNA or PBMC total RNA was used. TCRdb processed the multiplex PCR reads anew with MiXCR; each CDR3 protein has one entry. The sample lists more than 95,000 distinct CDR3 sequences; 29% were seen once. This chain uses TRBV6-4 with TRBJ2-2; possibly TRBD2 for D (6 bases). This receptor was taken from a human donor with low-grade glioma or glioblastoma, undergoing nonglioma brain surgery, or in good health (not recorded which). Sample: glioma tissue, nonneoplastic brain tissue, or PBMCs (not recorded which). The CDR3 region is CASSDQRGTGELFF. For the CDR3, the DNA is TGTGCCAGCAGTGACCAACGGGGGACCGGGGAGCTGTTTTTT.